Detailed here is one T cell receptor (beta chain). Its antigen is unidentified. The junction differs from germline at one of its ends, possibly a read error. The CDR3 has 11 amino acids. Germline CDR1 and CDR2: MNHNS and SASEGT. The record originates from a study of T cell repertoires in ileal Crohn's disease. Across the whole study: About 37% were active smokers at surgery; median disease duration was nearly eight years. Study-wide points: Clonal expansions were more frequent in active smokers than non-smokers at surgery.

Clones were sequenced by immunoSEQ multiplex PCR, and TCRdb holds only the in-frame ones, with some missing. This table has about 8,300 clones, 70% to 80% appearing once. Eligibility required adulthood, ileal or ileocolonic Crohn's disease and indicated ileocolonic resection. This sequence joins TRBV6-1 and TRBJ2-7; D unresolved. The sequence was obtained from an adult with Crohn's disease. The specimen was ileal tissue. Written as DNA, the CDR3 is TGTGCCAGCAGTGAAATGAGTCCCGTGAACTTC. Its translation is CASSEMSPVNF.